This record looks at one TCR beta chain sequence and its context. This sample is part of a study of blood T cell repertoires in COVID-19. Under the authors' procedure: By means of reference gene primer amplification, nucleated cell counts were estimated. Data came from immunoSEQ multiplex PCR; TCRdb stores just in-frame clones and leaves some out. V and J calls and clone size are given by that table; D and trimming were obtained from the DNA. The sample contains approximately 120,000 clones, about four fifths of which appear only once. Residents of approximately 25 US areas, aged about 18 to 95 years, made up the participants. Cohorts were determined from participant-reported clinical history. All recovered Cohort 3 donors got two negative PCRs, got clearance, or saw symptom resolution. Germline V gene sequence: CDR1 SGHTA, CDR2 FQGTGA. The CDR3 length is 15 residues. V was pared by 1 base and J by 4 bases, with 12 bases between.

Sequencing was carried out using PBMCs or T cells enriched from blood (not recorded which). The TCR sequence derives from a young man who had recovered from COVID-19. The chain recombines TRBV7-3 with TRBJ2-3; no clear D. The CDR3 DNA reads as TGTGCCAGCAGCTTAAATCGGGTTTTCCCAGATACGCAGTATTTT. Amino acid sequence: CASSLNRVFPDTQYF.